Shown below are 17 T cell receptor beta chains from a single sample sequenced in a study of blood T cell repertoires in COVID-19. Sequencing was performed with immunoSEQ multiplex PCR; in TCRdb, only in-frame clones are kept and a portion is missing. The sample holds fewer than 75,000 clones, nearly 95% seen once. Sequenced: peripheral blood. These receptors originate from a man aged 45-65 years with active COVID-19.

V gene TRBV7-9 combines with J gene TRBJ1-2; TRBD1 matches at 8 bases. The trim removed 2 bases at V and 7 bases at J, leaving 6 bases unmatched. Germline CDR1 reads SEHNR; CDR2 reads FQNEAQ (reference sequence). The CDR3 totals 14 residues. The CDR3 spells CASSLTGGSRGYTF. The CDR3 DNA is TGTGCCAGCAGCTTAACAGGGGGATCGCGTGGCTACACCTTC.

CDR3 residues: CASSYDVQGAGYTF. The CDR3 nucleotides read TGTGCCAGCAGTTATGACGTACAGGGAGCGGGCTACACCTTC. This chain uses TRBV28 with TRBJ1-2, with D maybe TRBD1 (6 bases). The CDR3 runs 14 residues. Germline V lookup: CDR1 MDHEN, CDR2 SYDVKM. V was clipped by 4 bases and J by 8 bases, with 17 bases between them.

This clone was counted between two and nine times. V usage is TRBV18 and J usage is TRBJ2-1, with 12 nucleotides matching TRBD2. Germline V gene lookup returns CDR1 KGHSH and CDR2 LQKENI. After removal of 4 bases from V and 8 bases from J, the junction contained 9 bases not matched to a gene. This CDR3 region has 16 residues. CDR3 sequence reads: CASSRRRTSGIDEQFF. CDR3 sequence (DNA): TGTGCCAGCTCACGGCGAAGGACTAGCGGGATAGATGAGCAGTTCTTC.

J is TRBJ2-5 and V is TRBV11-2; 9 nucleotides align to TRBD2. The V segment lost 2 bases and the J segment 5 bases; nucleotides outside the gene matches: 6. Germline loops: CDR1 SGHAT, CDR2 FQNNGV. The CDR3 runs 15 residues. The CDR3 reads CASSLRRGGLETQYF. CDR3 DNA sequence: TGTGCCAGCAGCTTACGGCGGGGGGGCTTGGAGACCCAGTACTTC.

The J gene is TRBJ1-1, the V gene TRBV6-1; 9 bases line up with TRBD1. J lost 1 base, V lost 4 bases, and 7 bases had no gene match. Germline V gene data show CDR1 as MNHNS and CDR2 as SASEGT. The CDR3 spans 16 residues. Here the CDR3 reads CASSGQGGGSNTEAFF. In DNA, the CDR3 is TGTGCCAGCAGTGGACAGGGGGGAGGATCGAACACTGAAGCTTTCTTT.

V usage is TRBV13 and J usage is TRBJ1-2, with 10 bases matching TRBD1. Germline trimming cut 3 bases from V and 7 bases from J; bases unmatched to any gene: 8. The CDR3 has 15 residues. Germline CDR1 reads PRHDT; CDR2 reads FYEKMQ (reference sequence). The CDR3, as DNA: TGTGCCAGCAGCTTTTTGTCGGACAGGGGGTCTGGCTACACCTTC. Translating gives CASSFLSDRGSGYTF.

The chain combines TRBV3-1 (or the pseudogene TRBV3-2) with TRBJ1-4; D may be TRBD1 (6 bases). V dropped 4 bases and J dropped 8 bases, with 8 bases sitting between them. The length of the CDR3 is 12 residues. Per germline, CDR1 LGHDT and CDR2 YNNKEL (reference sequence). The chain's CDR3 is CASSPGTEKLFF. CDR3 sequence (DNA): TGTGCCAGCAGCCCAGGGACAGAAAAACTGTTTTTT.

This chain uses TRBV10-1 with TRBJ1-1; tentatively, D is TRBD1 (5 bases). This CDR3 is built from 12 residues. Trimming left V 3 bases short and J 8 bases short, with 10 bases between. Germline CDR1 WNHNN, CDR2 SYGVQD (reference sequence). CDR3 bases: TGCGCCAGCAGTGAAGAGTCAGGGGAAGCTTTCTTT. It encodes CASSEESGEAFF.

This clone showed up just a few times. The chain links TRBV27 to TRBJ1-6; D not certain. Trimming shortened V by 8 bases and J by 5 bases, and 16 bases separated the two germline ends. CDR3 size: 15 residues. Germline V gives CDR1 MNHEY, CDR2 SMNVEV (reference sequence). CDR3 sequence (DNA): TGTGCCAGCGGGGAGCTGGATTGGGATAATTCACCCCTCCACTTT. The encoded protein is CASGELDWDNSPLHF.

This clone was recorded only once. DNA for the CDR3: TGCGCCAGCAGCCCGTTTCAGGGGGCGGGAGAGCAGTACTTC. It is translated as CASSPFQGAGEQYF. The V call is TRBV10-1, the J call TRBJ2-7, with TRBD1 identical over 8 bases. Germline V CDR1 and CDR2: WNHNN, SYGVQD (reference sequence). This CDR3 comprises 14 residues. The trim removed 6 bases at V and 7 bases at J, leaving 11 bases unmatched.

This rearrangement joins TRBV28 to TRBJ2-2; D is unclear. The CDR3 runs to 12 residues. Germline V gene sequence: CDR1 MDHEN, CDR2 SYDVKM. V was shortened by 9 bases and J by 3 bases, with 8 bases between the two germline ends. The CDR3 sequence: CASLKYTGELFF. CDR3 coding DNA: TGTGCCAGTCTAAAGTACACCGGGGAGCTGTTTTTT.

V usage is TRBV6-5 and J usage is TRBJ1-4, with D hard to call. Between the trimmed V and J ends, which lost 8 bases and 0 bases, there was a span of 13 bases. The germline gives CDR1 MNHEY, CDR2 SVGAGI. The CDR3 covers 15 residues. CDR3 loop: CASLKGSATNEKLFF. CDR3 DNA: TGTGCCAGCCTGAAAGGCAGCGCAACTAATGAAAAACTGTTTTTT.

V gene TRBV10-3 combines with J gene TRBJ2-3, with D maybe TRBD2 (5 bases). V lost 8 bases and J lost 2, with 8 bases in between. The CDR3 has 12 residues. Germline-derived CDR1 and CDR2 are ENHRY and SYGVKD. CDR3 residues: CAIRDYTDTQYF. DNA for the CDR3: TGTGCCATCCGGGATTACACAGATACGCAGTATTTT.

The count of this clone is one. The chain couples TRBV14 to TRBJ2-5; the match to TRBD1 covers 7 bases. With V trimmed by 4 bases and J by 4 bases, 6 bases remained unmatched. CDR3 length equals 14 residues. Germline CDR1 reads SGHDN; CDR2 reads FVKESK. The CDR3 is CASSPIDRVETQYF. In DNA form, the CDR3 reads TGTGCCAGCAGCCCCATTGACAGGGTAGAGACCCAGTACTTC.

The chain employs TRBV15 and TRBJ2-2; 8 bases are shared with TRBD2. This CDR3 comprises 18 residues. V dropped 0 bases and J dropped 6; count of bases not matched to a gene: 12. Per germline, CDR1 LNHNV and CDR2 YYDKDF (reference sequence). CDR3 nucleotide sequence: TGTGCCACCAGCAGAGATCGGTCTCCGGGGGGGCTGGCCGGGGAGCTGTTTTTT. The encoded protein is CATSRDRSPGGLAGELFF. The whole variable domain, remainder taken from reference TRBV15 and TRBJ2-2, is DAMVIQNPRYQVTQFGKPVTLSCSQTLNHNVMYWYQQKSSQAPKLLFHYYDKDFNNEADTPDNFQSRRPNTSFCFLDIRSPGLGDTAMYLCATSRDRSPGGLAGELFFGEGSRLTVL.

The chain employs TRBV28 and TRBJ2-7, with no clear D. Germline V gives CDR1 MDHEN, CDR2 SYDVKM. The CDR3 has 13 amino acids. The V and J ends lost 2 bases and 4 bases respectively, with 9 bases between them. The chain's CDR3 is CASSLAPDYEQYF. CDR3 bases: TGTGCCAGCAGTTTAGCCCCAGATTACGAGCAGTACTTC.

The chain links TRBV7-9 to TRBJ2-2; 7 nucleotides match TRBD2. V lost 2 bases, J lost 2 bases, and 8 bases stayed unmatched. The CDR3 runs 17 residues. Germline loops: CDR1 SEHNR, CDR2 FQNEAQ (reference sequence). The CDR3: CASSLTGRGLNTGELFF. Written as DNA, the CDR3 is TGTGCCAGCAGCTTAACCGGGCGGGGGTTAAACACCGGGGAGCTGTTTTTT.